This T cell receptor (beta chain) was documented in a study of blood T cell repertoires in COVID-19. Overall study: The samples span acute and convalescent COVID-19 from the United States, Italy and Spain.

As originally analysed: It was from reference gene primer amplification that nucleated cell counts were estimated. Repertoires were generated with immunoSEQ multiplex PCR, while TCRdb's copy carries only in-frame clones and drops some. V, J and clone size are taken as reported in that table, and D and trimming were inferred from the DNA itself. Here the sample spans 150,000 to 200,000 clones, over 70% being singletons. The CDR3 totals 13 residues. Trimming left V 6 bases short and J 1 base short, with 10 bases between. CDR1 and CDR2 from the germline V gene are LNHDA and SQIVND (reference sequence). Sequencing used peripheral blood. The V and J genes are TRBV19 and TRBJ2-7; possibly TRBD2 for D (5 bases). The TCR originated in a woman of 80 years or more with active or convalescent COVID-19. The CDR3 loop is CASSLAFSYEQYF. DNA of the CDR3: TGTGCCAGTAGCCTAGCCTTTTCCTACGAGCAGTACTTC.